The source of this T cell receptor (beta chain) is a study of blood T cell repertoires in COVID-19 (dated by TCRdb to 2018 to 2021). Background for the entire study: The collaborator samples originated in the United States, Italy and Spain and spanned the acute and convalescent phases of COVID-19. The material from the prospective study consisted of cDNA or gDNA derived from T cells, B-cell-depleted T cells, or PBMCs. The dataset comprised deeply sampled blood TCRbeta repertoires from subjects exposed to, actively infected with, or recovered from COVID-19. The repertoires were made available in a free public database intended to serve as a resource for research on the immune response to SARS-CoV-2. Samples came from the ongoing ImmuneRACE study (first 160 participants) plus 1,254 subjects from 6 global collaborators. Sample metadata almost always included a de-identified subject ID, COVID-19 status, age in years and sex. Where available, HLA class I and class II types were taken from metadata supplied by the sample provider and were not determined by assay-based typing. Points the paper makes about the study in general: The quantity of clinical and demographic metadata differed by source and by participant and was supplied without curation.

The collaborating institutions used their own protocols to collect whole blood in K2EDTA tubes. For TCRbeta analysis, collaborator samples were shipped as frozen whole blood, as isolated PBMCs, or as DNA extracted from either sample type. CDR3 length: 15 amino acids, cysteine to phenylalanine. The DNA shown is the 45-base CDR3, in frame from base 1. V was cut back by 2 bases and J by 2 bases, leaving a gap of 13 bases between them. The germline V gene (reference sequence) supplies CDR1 SEHNR and CDR2 FQNEAQ. This clone was picked up a small number of times. The specificity of this receptor is unknown. No much larger clone exists at a distance of one base, and base qualities are not known. TCRbeta CDR3 regions were amplified from genomic DNA by means of the immunoSEQ Assay, a bias-controlled multiplex PCR. In the source study's methods: Nucleated cell counts per sample were estimated from amplification of reference gene primers within the assay. To quantify the absolute abundance of each unique TCRbeta CDR3 rearrangement, sequence reads were collapsed and filtered. For each sample, productive Simpson clonality was calculated by taking the square root of Simpson's diversity index across productive rearrangements. This immuneACCESS table, as held by TCRdb, lists in-frame sequences with V and J called but not all clones. Of the missing ones, under half trace to an unresolved V gene in checked studies; the others have no known cause. That table supplies the V and J calls and clone size; D and trimming were determined from the DNA. The sample yields 180,000 or so clones; 85% to 90% were counted once. 0.99% of the sample comes from the top ten.

The sequenced material came from peripheral blood. The rearrangement joined TRBV7-9 to TRBJ2-7; the D region possibly corresponds to TRBD2 (6 bases align). The origin of this receptor is a man aged 18 to 35 with acute or convalescent COVID-19. CDR3 protein: CASSLFAGSAYEQYF. The nucleotide sequence is given as TGTGCCAGCAGCTTATTTGCGGGGTCGGCCTACGAGCAGTACTTC.